The rows below give T cell receptor beta chains drawn from one sample of a study of OX40 agonist ivuxolimab in advanced cancers. TCRdb keeps only in-frame clones here, not all; method: immunoSEQ multiplex PCR. Here the sample spans 11,000 to 15,000 clones, approximately 93% being singletons. The source material was CD4+ or CD8+ T cells sorted from blood, sampled in a trial of the OX40 agonist ivuxolimab. These receptors came from an adult with an advanced solid tumor such as melanoma, head and neck, liver or kidney cancer. CDR3s include the opening cysteine and the closing phenylalanine or tryptophan. D genes are given only for firm matches.

CDR3aa	d_gene	j_gene	v_gene
CASTTTDYNEQFF	.	TRBJ2-1	TRBV19
CASTPRTGSSYNEQFF	.	TRBJ2-1	TRBV9
CASSRTSGGARYNEQFF	TRBD2	TRBJ2-1	TRBV2
CASSDGGAGTEAFF	.	TRBJ1-1	TRBV6-4
CASSSMTSGRAGTQYF	TRBD2	TRBJ2-5	TRBV5-6
CASSQRNTGELFF	.	TRBJ2-2	TRBV4-3
CASSIGGHTEAFF	.	TRBJ1-1	TRBV19
CASSLGYGSGYEQFF	.	TRBJ2-1	TRBV13
CASSSRQGIPYEQYF	TRBD1	TRBJ2-7	TRBV11-2
CASSAVGEWDEQFF	.	TRBJ2-1	TRBV11-2
CASSFRTGSNQPQHF	TRBD1	TRBJ1-5	TRBV5-5
CASSAAYRDRPNSGNTIYF	TRBD1	TRBJ1-3	TRBV9
CASSEGRWVTYEQYF	.	TRBJ2-7	TRBV2
CASSIGQGPNTEAFF	TRBD1	TRBJ1-1	TRBV5-1
CASSDDSGGPYNEQFF	TRBD2	TRBJ2-1	TRBV9
CASSDRNTEAFF	.	TRBJ1-1	TRBV9
CASSIAVAGVDEAFF	.	TRBJ1-1	TRBV19
CATRQGAGSPLHF	TRBD1	TRBJ1-6	TRBV13
CASSQALTGYQETQYF	TRBD1	TRBJ2-5	TRBV4-3
CASSVPEHNSPLHF	.	TRBJ1-6	TRBV4-1
CASSYTGVKTDTQYF	TRBD1	TRBJ2-3	TRBV28
CASSFSPSGTDEQFF	TRBD2	TRBJ2-1	TRBV27
CASSPSTVISYNEQFF	.	TRBJ2-1	TRBV9
CASSSGQAPSYGYTF	TRBD1	TRBJ1-2	TRBV18
CASSRREGEQYF	.	TRBJ2-7	TRBV9
CSVAGGIGELFF	TRBD1	TRBJ2-2	TRBV29-1
CASSPGQGADEQYF	TRBD1	TRBJ2-7	TRBV28
CASSLTGVGNQPQHF	TRBD1	TRBJ1-5	TRBV5-6
CSVDLLGIQYF	.	TRBJ2-4	TRBV29-1
CASSVVGTSGYNEQFF	TRBD2	TRBJ2-1	TRBV9
CASSITGMVAQPQHF	.	TRBJ1-5	TRBV19
CASSQKDSLNSYEQYF	.	TRBJ2-7	TRBV4-2
CASSLGLAGVPDTQYF	TRBD2	TRBJ2-3	TRBV7-2
CASSYSSAGPYNEQFF	.	TRBJ2-1	TRBV6-5
CASSFLGQGIVNYGYTF	TRBD1	TRBJ1-2	TRBV27
CASSLTDTQYF	.	TRBJ2-3	TRBV18
CASSSGLAGGGNEQFF	TRBD2	TRBJ2-1	TRBV7-7
CASSPPHREWGYTF	.	TRBJ1-2	TRBV14
CASSDRRTPNTEAFF	.	TRBJ1-1	TRBV10-1
CASSHDSSETQYF	.	TRBJ2-5	TRBV5-1
CASSLRTGKYPYEQYF	TRBD1	.	TRBV28
CASSYPRDEQYF	.	TRBJ2-7	TRBV7-9
CASSSDGNEKLFF	.	TRBJ1-4	TRBV5-5
CASSHPDGQAGYEQYF	.	TRBJ2-7	TRBV4-1
CASSQVDRVYEQYF	TRBD1	TRBJ2-7	TRBV14
CASSPSFDRGQETQYF	TRBD1	TRBJ2-5	TRBV7-9
CASIPRGANTEAFF	.	TRBJ1-1	TRBV7-2
CASSPLAGGRGGEQFF	TRBD2	TRBJ2-1	TRBV28
CASSSQGQDTDTQYF	TRBD1	TRBJ2-3	TRBV13
CASSPFLSSYNEQFF	.	TRBJ2-1	TRBV19
CASSLGWTGSSGNTIYF	TRBD1	TRBJ1-3	TRBV5-6
CASSQSVRGYGEAFF	.	TRBJ1-1	TRBV4-2
CASSYAGHTEAFF	.	TRBJ1-1	TRBV6-5
CASSSPTSGGTDTQYF	TRBD2	TRBJ2-3	TRBV4-1
CASGGRQDYEKLFF	.	TRBJ1-4	TRBV28
CASIRDGATNEKLFF	.	TRBJ1-4	TRBV5-8
CASSLDSGREDGYTF	.	TRBJ1-2	TRBV7-9
CASRLAGANEQFF	TRBD2	TRBJ2-1	TRBV5-1
CASSEVLGTEIQETQYF	TRBD1	TRBJ2-5	TRBV6-1
CASSLEQDQILYNEQFF	.	TRBJ2-1	TRBV7-8